This T cell receptor beta chain originates from a study of blood T cells in healthy people across ages. Regarding the study as a whole: Diversity estimates drawn from one million T cells were deemed underestimates.

Isolation per sample recovered at least 6 million PBMCs. Each sample yielded at least 5.5 micrograms of PBMC total RNA. The authors ran a second PCR of roughly 6 to 12 cycles using a sample-barcoded 5' primer and a J-beta primer mix. Per sample, CDR3-containing paired-end reads numbered at least 3 million. TCRdb reprocessed the 5' RACE reads via MiXCR and lists one record per CDR3 protein. This repertoire shows 1.5 million to 1.9 million distinct CDR3 sequences, about 45% found once; its top ten account for less than 5%. The CDR3 is made up of 15 amino acids. Germline CDR1 and CDR2: MDHEN and SYDVKM. Concerning this clonotype: Its antigen is undetermined.

The sequenced sample was blood. The V call is TRBV28, the J call TRBJ2-4; 10 bases match TRBD2. TRBJ2-7 matches the DNA end more closely, so the J call is doubtful. The sequence came from a woman between 18 and 29 years old in good health. This chain's CDR3 is CASSPPLAGDHEQYF. The CDR3 DNA reads TGTGCCAGCAGTCCCCCCCTAGCGGGGGACCACGAGCAGTACTTC.